These 32 T cell receptor beta chains share one sample of origin, sequenced in a study of identical twins. TCRdb reanalysed the 5' RACE reads using MiXCR and keeps one entry per CDR3 protein. This table has fewer than 550,000 distinct CDR3 sequences, around 15% appearing once. These data were also filed under a second study, of yellow fever vaccine responses in identical twins.

Sequenced: CD4+ T cells sorted from blood. The receptors originated from a woman aged 18-29 years in good health.

The chain joins TRBV27 to TRBJ1-6, with a weak D call TRBD1 (6 bases). CDR3 length equals 15 residues. Germline V CDR1 and CDR2: MNHEY, SMNVEV (reference sequence). The V and J ends lost 4 bases and 9 bases respectively, with 16 bases between them. The chain's CDR3 is CASSSRGQTGSPLHF. The CDR3 region has the DNA TGTGCCAGCAGTTCACGCGGACAGACCGGTTCACCCCTCCACTTT.

V is TRBV12-3 or TRBV12-4 and J is TRBJ2-3; maybe TRBD2 (5 bases). The CDR3 is 17 residues long. V lost 0 bases to trimming and J lost 2 bases, with 15 bases between them. In DNA form, the CDR3 reads TGTGCCAGCAGTTTAGCGGTCACTAGTTGGAACACAGATACGCAGTATTTT. This codes for CASSLAVTSWNTDTQYF.

The CDR3 nucleotides are TGCGCCAGCAGCTCAAGGGACAGGGCAGAGACCCAGTACTTC. It is translated as CASSSRDRAETQYF. This sequence joins TRBV5-1 and TRBJ2-5; 9 nucleotides align to TRBD1. The germline V gene has CDR1 SGHRS and CDR2 YFSETQ. The CDR3 totals 14 residues. Germline trimming cut 3 bases from V and 4 bases from J; bases unmatched to any gene: 4.

CDR3 nucleotides: TGTGCCAGCACCGAAGGGGGCGCCTGGACAGATACGCAGTATTTT. This codes for CASTEGGAWTDTQYF. The chain combines TRBV6-2 or TRBV6-3 with TRBJ2-3, with 7 bases aligning to TRBD1. CDR1 and CDR2 (germline): MNHEY, SVGEGT. CDR3 length: 15 amino acids. Unmatched junction bases numbered 10, after V lost 7 bases and J lost 3 bases.

This clonotype has only a few counts. The V and J genes are TRBV12-3 or TRBV12-4 and TRBJ2-7; no reliable D call. This CDR3 spans 14 amino acids. V was trimmed by 7 bases and J by 6 bases, leaving 19 bases between them. CDR3 sequence: CASTRNDSPAEQYF. DNA for the CDR3: TGTGCCAGCACCCGCAACGACTCACCGGCCGAGCAGTACTTC.

Concerning this clonotype itself: A much larger clone is a single base away; this may be a read error. The chain combines TRBV6-1 with TRBJ2-1; possibly TRBD2 for D (6 bases). Germline CDR1 reads MNHNS; CDR2 reads SASEGT. The CDR3 contains 13 residues. The DNA of the CDR3 is TGTACCATTTCTCGGGGGAGCGACAATGAGCAGTTCTTC. It codes for CTISRGSDNEQFF.

The sample holds a few counts of this clonotype. The V and J genes are TRBV5-1 and TRBJ2-1, with TRBD2 identical over 7 bases. The trim removed 0 bases at V and 2 bases at J, leaving 5 bases unmatched. Germline assignment: CDR1 SGHRS and CDR2 YFSETQ. CDR3 length equals 16 residues. The CDR3: CASSLDSGLPYNEQFF. In DNA form, the CDR3 reads TGCGCCAGCAGCTTGGACTCGGGACTACCCTACAATGAGCAGTTCTTC.

The sample holds a few counts of this clonotype. The chain employs TRBV9 and TRBJ2-1; 7 bases line up with TRBD2. Germline V gives CDR1 SGDLS, CDR2 YYNGEE. The CDR3 has 15 amino acids. Losses at the gene ends were 3 bases for V and 3 bases for J; bases not matched to a gene: 6. The CDR3 DNA reads TGTGCCAGCAGCGGAGCGGGAAGGGGCTACAATGAGCAGTTCTTC. Amino acids: CASSGAGRGYNEQFF.

Many counts were recorded for this clonotype. V is TRBV20-1 and J is TRBJ2-1, with 8 bases aligning to TRBD1. V gave up 3 bases and J gave up 8 bases; unmatched junction bases: 9. CDR1 is DFQATT, CDR2 SNEGSKA, per germline (reference sequence). This CDR3 is 14 amino acids long. Here the CDR3 reads CSASVRGLFDEQFF. DNA of the CDR3: TGCAGTGCTAGTGTCAGGGGGCTTTTCGATGAGCAGTTCTTC.

The chain links TRBV2 to TRBJ1-1; no firm D call. In germline, CDR1 is SNHLY, CDR2 FYNNEI. V shed 7 bases and J shed 1 base, with 10 bases lying between them. CDR3 length equals 13 residues. The CDR3 here is CASTDWQNTEAFF. CDR3 nucleotides: TGTGCCAGCACCGACTGGCAGAACACTGAAGCTTTCTTT.

The chain recombines TRBV7-2 with TRBJ2-4, with 7 bases aligning to TRBD2. The J segment lost 1 base and the V segment lost 7 bases, leaving 13 bases of the junction unmatched. Germline V CDR1 and CDR2: SGHTA, FQGNSA. This CDR3 is built from 17 residues. CDR3 protein: CASKGVRRETAKNIQYF. CDR3 coding DNA: TGTGCCAGCAAAGGCGTGAGGCGGGAGACGGCCAAAAACATTCAGTACTTC.

The J gene is TRBJ2-7, the V gene TRBV5-6; D may correspond to TRBD1 or TRBD2 (5 bases each). The CDR3 sequence is 15 residues long. Germline V gene data show CDR1 as SGHDT and CDR2 as YYEEEE. V lost 5 bases and J lost 2, with 17 bases in between. The CDR3 sequence: CASRRWGSSAYEQYF. The CDR3 nucleotides read TGTGCCAGCAGACGTTGGGGGTCGTCAGCCTACGAGCAGTACTTC.

The chain combines TRBV5-8 with TRBJ2-5; D remains ambiguous. The germline gives CDR1 SGHTS, CDR2 YDEGEE. Trimming took 2 bases from V and 3 from J, leaving 17 bases between them. The CDR3 covers 16 residues. In DNA form, the CDR3 reads TGTGCCAGCAGCTTTGGCTCGACGAGGAATGAAGAGACCCAGTACTTC. It is translated as CASSFGSTRNEETQYF.

This sequence joins TRBV5-1 and TRBJ2-7; 9 nucleotides match TRBD1. Losses at the gene ends were 3 bases for V and 6 bases for J; bases not matched to a gene: 10. CDR1 and CDR2 (germline): SGHRS, YFSETQ. CDR3 size: 15 residues. The CDR3 region is CASSYSGTGNGEQYF. The CDR3 DNA reads TGCGCCAGCAGCTATTCCGGGACAGGGAATGGCGAGCAGTACTTC.

The chain couples TRBV10-3 to TRBJ2-3; D may correspond to TRBD1 or TRBD2 (5 bases each). The germline gives CDR1 ENHRY, CDR2 SYGVKD. The V end lost 3 bases, the J end lost 4 bases, and 38 bases lay between the germline ends. The CDR3 length is 23 residues. The CDR3 region is CAISDLRARGPDTMGPSPDTQYF. CDR3 nucleotides: TGTGCCATCAGTGACCTCAGGGCACGAGGCCCGGACACCATGGGACCTTCACCAGATACGCAGTATTTT.

This clonotype was seen a few times. The rearrangement joins TRBV10-3 to TRBJ2-7; 8 positions agree with TRBD1. CDR3 length equals 13 residues. CDR1 is ENHRY and CDR2 is SYGVKD in the germline V gene. V lost 7 bases to trimming and J lost 1 base; unmatched junction nucleotides: 3. The CDR3 spells CAITDRDSYEQYF. CDR3 nucleotide sequence: TGTGCCATCACGGACAGGGATTCCTACGAGCAGTACTTC.

At least ten counts were recorded for this clonotype. The rearrangement uses TRBV2 and TRBJ2-5; 11 bases line up with TRBD2. The CDR3 extends over 13 amino acids. Germline assignment: CDR1 SNHLY and CDR2 FYNNEI. V shed 8 bases and J 2 bases; nucleotides not matched to a gene: 1. CDR3 loop: CASRTSGQETQYF. The CDR3 DNA follows: TGTGCCAGCCGGACTAGCGGGCAAGAGACCCAGTACTTC.

The V call is TRBV2, the J call TRBJ2-3; D possibly corresponds to TRBD2 (5 bases). The V end lost 3 bases, the J end lost 1 base, and 8 bases lay between the germline ends. This CDR3 has 14 residues. Germline V gives CDR1 SNHLY, CDR2 FYNNEI. The CDR3 DNA reads as TGTGCCAGCAGTGAGCGGACTCGCACAGATACGCAGTATTTT. This gives the protein CASSERTRTDTQYF.

This clonotype came up many times. V and J are TRBV12-3 or TRBV12-4 and TRBJ1-5; 9 nucleotides agree with TRBD1. V shed 6 bases and J 2 bases; nucleotides not matched to a gene: 2. CDR3 size: 14 residues. CDR3 in DNA: TGTGCCAGCAGCAGGACAGGGGGCAATCAGCCCCAGCATTTT. This translates into CASSRTGGNQPQHF.

This clonotype was seen a single time. The CDR3 loop is CASTDRGRGEQYV. As DNA, the CDR3 is TGTGCCAGCACGGACAGGGGGCGAGGCGAGCAGTACGTC. The rearrangement uses TRBV28 and TRBJ2-7; 11 nucleotides match TRBD1. V lost 7 bases to trimming and J lost 6 bases; unmatched junction nucleotides: 5. The CDR3 runs 13 residues. In germline, CDR1 is MDHEN, CDR2 SYDVKM.

This clonotype was detected only a few times. The V and J genes are TRBV28 and TRBJ2-1; TRBD2 agrees at 8 bases. Germline CDR1 reads MDHEN; CDR2 reads SYDVKM. J was trimmed by 2 bases and V by 5 bases; bases with no gene match: 14. This CDR3 region has 18 residues. The CDR3 spells CASSLARGSGETYNEQFF. The CDR3 region has the DNA TGTGCCAGCAGTCTAGCCCGGGGTAGCGGGGAGACCTACAATGAGCAGTTCTTC.

This clonotype has just a few counts. V usage is TRBV6-6 and J usage is TRBJ2-7, with D tentatively TRBD2 (6 bases). V gave up 5 bases and J gave up 5 bases, with 10 bases separating them. The CDR3 has 12 residues. Germline loops: CDR1 MNHNY, CDR2 SVGAGI (reference sequence). CDR3 nucleotides: TGTGCCAGCAGTCAACTAGCCCACGAGCAGTACTTC. Translated, it gives CASSQLAHEQYF.

V and J are TRBV24-1 and TRBJ2-3; possibly TRBD1 for D (5 bases). The CDR3 length is 13 residues. With 9 bases removed from V and 1 base from J, the gap between germline ends came to 10 bases. The germline V gene has CDR1 KGHDR and CDR2 SFDVKD. This CDR3 reads CATGGHRTDTQYF. DNA for the CDR3: TGTGCCACCGGTGGACACCGCACAGATACGCAGTATTTT.

This chain connects TRBV6-5 to TRBJ2-1; D perhaps matches TRBD2 (6 bases). Trimming shortened V by 6 bases and J by 10 bases, and 13 bases separated the two germline ends. The CDR3 loop spans 12 amino acids. The germline V gene has CDR1 MNHEY and CDR2 SVGAGI. Written as DNA, the CDR3 is TGTGCCAGCAGACACGGACGGGGGGAGCAGTTCTTC. Protein sequence: CASRHGRGEQFF.

The V gene is TRBV10-3, the J gene TRBJ2-1; D is uncertain. Deletions cut 0 bases from V and 4 bases from J, with 7 bases between. This CDR3 comprises 14 residues. Germline V gives CDR1 ENHRY, CDR2 SYGVKD. The CDR3 reads CAISESHSYNEQFF. CDR3 DNA: TGTGCCATCAGTGAGTCTCACAGTTACAATGAGCAGTTCTTC.

This clonotype has a handful of counts. This chain uses TRBV5-6 with TRBJ2-1; TRBD2 is a possible D gene (5 bases). The V end lost 0 bases, the J end lost 5 bases, and 6 bases lay between the germline ends. Germline V gene data show CDR1 as SGHDT and CDR2 as YYEEEE. The CDR3 contains 13 residues. The CDR3, as DNA: TGTGCCAGCAGCTTGGGGGAGCACAATGAGCAGTTCTTC. Protein: CASSLGEHNEQFF.

V and J are TRBV7-2 and TRBJ2-1; D is possibly TRBD2 (5 bases). Per germline, CDR1 SGHTA and CDR2 FQGNSA. Trimming left V 5 bases short and J 9 bases short, with 14 bases between. CDR3 length: 13 residues. This chain's CDR3 is CASSRWSEGEQFF. CDR3 sequence (DNA): TGTGCCAGCAGCCGTTGGTCAGAGGGTGAGCAGTTCTTC.

This clonotype occurred a few times. V is TRBV29-1 and J is TRBJ2-1; tentatively, D is TRBD1 or TRBD2 (6 bases each). Germline-derived CDR1 and CDR2 are SQVTM and ANQGSEA. V dropped 2 bases and J dropped 4 bases, with 12 bases sitting between them. This CDR3 is 14 amino acids long. This chain's CDR3 is CSVEPQGRYNEQFF. CDR3 in DNA: TGCAGCGTTGAACCCCAGGGGAGGTACAATGAGCAGTTCTTC.

This clonotype turned up a few times. This sequence joins TRBV3-1 and TRBJ1-1, with D uncertain. This CDR3 is 16 amino acids long. Germline V gives CDR1 LGHDT, CDR2 YNNKEL (reference sequence). V shed 2 bases and J shed 0 bases, with 13 bases lying between them. The CDR3 loop is CASSQSDRHLNTEAFF. The CDR3 nucleotides are TGTGCCAGCAGCCAATCGGATAGGCACCTGAACACTGAAGCTTTCTTT.

This clonotype was counted ten times or more. The chain has TRBV6-1 and TRBJ2-1; 10 nucleotides align to TRBD1. J was trimmed by 9 bases and V by 9 bases; bases with no gene match: 8. Germline CDR1 is MNHNS and CDR2 is SASEGT. This CDR3 spans 13 amino acids. The DNA of the CDR3 is TGTGCCAGTAGCACGGGGGACAGGGGTGAGCAGTTCTTC. This encodes CASSTGDRGEQFF.

The J gene is TRBJ1-2, the V gene TRBV12-3 or TRBV12-4; D might be TRBD1 (5 bases). Between the trimmed V and J ends, which lost 6 bases and 2 bases, there was a span of 10 bases. This CDR3 comprises 13 residues. The CDR3 is CASSPGRNYGYTF. The CDR3 DNA is TGTGCCAGCAGCCCGGGACGGAACTATGGCTACACCTTC.

The chain uses TRBV9 and TRBJ2-1, with 10 bases identical to TRBD2. The CDR3 has 19 residues. V lost 0 bases to trimming and J lost 2 bases; unmatched junction nucleotides: 11. Germline CDR1 is SGDLS and CDR2 is YYNGEE. This CDR3 is CASSVALSGRAPTYNEQFF. The CDR3 region has the DNA TGTGCCAGCAGCGTAGCTTTGAGCGGGAGGGCCCCAACCTACAATGAGCAGTTCTTC.